This section outlines one T cell receptor (beta chain) sequence together with its context. Its antigen is not identified. This sample is part of a study of cytotoxic CD8 clonotypes in ibrutinib-treated CLL. On the study more broadly: Outcomes included around 24 partial and 2 complete responses; after median about 68 months, roughly 14 stayed remitted and around 12 progressed. Findings and caveats of the study: Ibrutinib response saw clonality rise, and progression saw it return toward baseline.

Using immunoSEQ multiplex PCR, the repertoire was profiled, and TCRdb retains in-frame clones only, with some absent. The sample holds fewer than 400,000 clones, roughly 67% seen once. The V end was cut by 5 bases, the J end by 0 bases, with 14 bases between. The CDR3 loop spans 16 amino acids. Germline CDR1 is LNHNV and CDR2 is YYDKDF (reference sequence). The rearrangement joins TRBV15 to TRBJ2-4, with D possibly being TRBD2 (5 bases). The material sequenced was PBMCs, taken after 36 months of ibrutinib treatment. This receptor was obtained from a human donor with chronic lymphocytic leukemia. The CDR3 bases are TGTGCCACCAGCGCCCCCAGACTATTAGCCAAAAACATTCAGTACTTC. It specifies CATSAPRLLAKNIQYF.